This T cell receptor (beta chain) was captured by sequencing in a study of T cells after yellow fever vaccination. The study's findings and limits: Booster sampling recovered most clones from primary vaccination (roughly 96% CD4, approximately 88% CD8). Faster peaking, at day 5 versus 15, marked a secondary response that was weaker.

TCRdb independently ran MiXCR on the 5' RACE reads; one entry per CDR3 protein. The sample gives just under 600,000 distinct CDR3 sequences, roughly 12% of which show up once; around 15% is in the top ten. The CDR3 consists of 14 residues. Germline assignment: CDR1 SGHTA and CDR2 FQGNSA. With 0 bases removed from V and 7 bases from J, the gap between germline ends came to 9 bases. This clonotype was seen many times. As yet, its antigen is unknown. The material sequenced was PBMCs, taken on the day of the yellow fever booster vaccination. The rearrangement links TRBV7-2 to TRBJ1-4, with no clear D. This clonotype was sampled from a man aged 25-45 years who received the YFV17D yellow fever vaccine. CDR3 DNA sequence: TGTGCCAGCAGCTTAGCTGGTGTTAGTGAAAAACTGTTTTTT. Its protein product is CASSLAGVSEKLFF.